This TCR beta chain was captured by sequencing in a study of early T cells in non-severe SARS-CoV-2 infection. Study-wide background: Sequencing of bulk RNA from unsorted whole blood was done, without chain pairing.

Separate cDNA molecules each had unique molecular identifiers attached to them. TCRdb re-called the 5' RACE reads with MiXCR, one entry per CDR3 protein. Of about 76,000 distinct CDR3 sequences listed, 11% are singletons. This clonotype came up a few times. The sample consisted of whole blood. This clonotype was sampled from an adult who was a healthcare worker with PCR-confirmed SARS-CoV-2 infection or an uninfected control (not recorded which).

CDR3 protein: CASSSPPGQGINEQFF. The CDR3 coding sequence is TGTGCCAGCAGTTCCCCGCCCGGACAGGGGATCAATGAGCAGTTCTTC. The chain links TRBV12-3 or TRBV12-4 to TRBJ2-1; 9 nucleotides align to TRBD1. V gave up 4 bases and J gave up 6 bases; unmatched junction bases: 10. CDR3 size: 16 residues.